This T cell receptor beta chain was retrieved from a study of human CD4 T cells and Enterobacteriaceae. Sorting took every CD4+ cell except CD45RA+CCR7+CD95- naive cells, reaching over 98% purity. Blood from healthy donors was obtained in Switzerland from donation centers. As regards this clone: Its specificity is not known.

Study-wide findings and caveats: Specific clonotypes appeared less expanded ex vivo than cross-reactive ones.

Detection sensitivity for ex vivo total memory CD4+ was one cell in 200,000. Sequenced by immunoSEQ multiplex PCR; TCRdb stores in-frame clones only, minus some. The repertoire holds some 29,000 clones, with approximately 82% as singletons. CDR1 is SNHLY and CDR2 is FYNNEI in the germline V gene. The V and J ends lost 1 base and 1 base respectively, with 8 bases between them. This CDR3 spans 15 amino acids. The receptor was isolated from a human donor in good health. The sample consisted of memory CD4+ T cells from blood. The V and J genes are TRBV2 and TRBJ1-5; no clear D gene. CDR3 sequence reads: CASSEDTASNQPQHF. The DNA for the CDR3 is TGTGCCAGCAGTGAAGACACAGCCAGCAATCAGCCCCAGCATTTT.